The clone carrying this T cell receptor (beta chain) has at least ten counts. Antigen unknown. TCR beta CDR3 regions were amplified from RNA. The TCR CDR3 first-round RT-PCR relied on the HTBI primer set. TCRdb reanalysed the multiplex PCR reads using MiXCR and keeps one entry per CDR3 protein. The repertoire consists of about 640,000 distinct CDR3 sequences, with around 20% occurring once and the leading ten covering more than 30%. The sample is drawn from a study of T cells in Graves' hyperthyroidism and ophthalmopathy. Trimming pared 3 bases from V and 7 bases from J, leaving 13 bases between. Germline V CDR1 and CDR2: GTSNPN, SVGIG (reference sequence). The CDR3 length is 12 residues. Study outcomes and limitations: The model's output predicted ophthalmopathy at a median of 6.5 months prior to onset.

This receptor was taken from a man aged 25 to 40 with Graves' ophthalmopathy. The sample was blood. The chain recombines TRBV30 with TRBJ2-7; D may be TRBD2 (7 bases). The CDR3 sequence is CAWRGGAREQYF. The CDR3 region has the DNA TGTGCCTGGAGAGGGGGGGCGAGGGAGCAGTACTTC. Supplemented by reference TRBV30 and TRBJ2-7, the full variable domain reads SQTIHQWPATLVQPVGSPLSLECTVEGTSNPNLYWYRQAAGRGLQLLFYSVGIGQISSEVPQNLSASRPQDRQFILSSKKLLLSDSGFYLCAWRGGAREQYFGPGTRLTVT.